A single sample is the source of the 19 T cell receptor beta chains below, sequenced in a study of shared clonotypes between healthy human individuals. Measured with immunoSEQ multiplex PCR; TCRdb has only the in-frame clones, and not every one. The sample includes 2 million to 2.5 million clones, about 92% of them seen just once. Positive CCR7 selection of CD45RO-negative cells yielded the naive CD8 cells, and terminally differentiated effector memory CD45RA+ cells were excluded. Source material: naive CD8+ T cells from PBMCs. All receptors derive from a man between 18 and 35 years old in good health. Some clones in this sample may be carry-over from other donors' samples.

The chain joins TRBV5-8 to TRBJ2-1; D perhaps matches TRBD2 (6 bases). This CDR3 comprises 17 residues. Germline V gives CDR1 SGHTS, CDR2 YDEGEE. The ends were cut back, 4 bases at V and 0 bases at J, with 17 bases in the middle. CDR3 DNA: TGTGCCAGCAGCATCAAAGCGGGTCATAGCTCCTACAATGAGCAGTTCTTC. Amino acid sequence: CASSIKAGHSSYNEQFF.

The V and J genes are TRBV19 and TRBJ2-1, with a weak D call TRBD2 (6 bases). Germline V gives CDR1 LNHDA, CDR2 SQIVND (reference sequence). This CDR3 is built from 13 residues. Trimming took 6 bases from V and 4 from J, leaving 10 bases between them. DNA of the CDR3: TGTGCCAGTAGAAAGGACTATTACAATGAGCAGTTCTTC. Encoded protein: CASRKDYYNEQFF.

The J gene is TRBJ1-3, the V gene TRBV5-4; 10 positions match TRBD1. There are 16 residues in the CDR3. CDR1 is SGHNT and CDR2 is YYREEE in the germline V gene (reference sequence). Trimming removed 5 bases from V and 5 bases from J; junction bases left unmatched: 10. Here the CDR3 DNA reads TGTGCCAGCAGTCTAAACCTGGGACAGGGGAGAAACACCATATATTTT. Amino acids: CASSLNLGQGRNTIYF.

This chain connects TRBV27 to TRBJ2-2, with 10 bases lining up with TRBD2. From germline, CDR1 is MNHEY and CDR2 SMNVEV (reference sequence). The CDR3 contains 16 residues. Germline trimming cut 3 bases from V and 5 bases from J; bases unmatched to any gene: 6. CDR3 sequence reads: CASSLLAGANTGELFF. The CDR3 nucleotides are TGTGCCAGCAGTTTGCTAGCGGGAGCTAATACCGGGGAGCTGTTTTTT.

This clone has only a few counts. The V call is TRBV9, the J call TRBJ1-1; maybe TRBD1 (5 bases). Germline loops: CDR1 SGDLS, CDR2 YYNGEE. Trimming took off 0 bases at V and 3 bases at J, with 12 bases between the two ends. CDR3 size: 15 residues. CDR3 DNA sequence: TGTGCCAGCAGCGTAGTGGGGACTACGGACACTGAAGCTTTCTTT. It translates to CASSVVGTTDTEAFF.

The chain uses TRBV5-8 and TRBJ2-7; no clear D gene. Germline assignment: CDR1 SGHTS and CDR2 YDEGEE. V was cut by 3 bases and J by 2 bases, with 15 bases left in between. The CDR3 spans 15 residues. CDR3 DNA sequence: TGTGCCAGCAGCTGGTTTGGCACAGTAGCCTACGAGCAGTACTTC. It codes for CASSWFGTVAYEQYF.

The V gene is TRBV11-2, the J gene TRBJ2-1; possibly TRBD2 for D (6 bases). Looked up from germline, CDR1 is SGHAT and CDR2 is FQNNGV. The V gene lost 3 bases and the J gene lost 0 bases, with 18 bases spanning the gap. This CDR3 is 18 amino acids long. The CDR3 here is CASSFGKAGDSSYNEQFF. CDR3 sequence (DNA): TGTGCCAGCAGCTTCGGGAAAGCGGGCGACAGCTCCTACAATGAGCAGTTCTTC.

Note on this clone: In the same sample, other DNA sequences code for this CDR3. This sequence joins TRBV5-6 and TRBJ1-2; unclear D gene. Trimming stripped 0 bases from V and 2 bases from J, with 8 bases between. The V gene's germline CDR1 is SGHDT and CDR2 YYEEEE. The CDR3 is made up of 14 amino acids. Written as DNA, the CDR3 is TGTGCCAGCAGCTTGGGAGGGAGAAACTATGGCTACACCTTC. Its protein is CASSLGGRNYGYTF.

In this sample, this clone turned up once. The rearrangement links TRBV27 to TRBJ2-7; D unresolved. CDR3 length: 14 residues. Germline lookup yields CDR1 MNHEY and CDR2 SMNVEV (reference sequence). V shed 6 bases and J shed 3 bases, with 15 bases lying between them. CDR3 DNA sequence: TGTGCCAGCAGCCCCATAACAGCATACTACGAGCAGTACTTC. It translates to CASSPITAYYEQYF.

The CDR3 loop reads CASSKRENFEQYF. CDR3 DNA sequence: TGTGCCAGCTCTAAACGGGAGAACTTCGAGCAGTACTTC. This rearrangement joins TRBV13 to TRBJ2-7, with a possible D match to TRBD2 (6 bases). V lost 8 bases to trimming and J lost 6 bases, with 17 bases between them. Germline CDR1 reads PRHDT; CDR2 reads FYEKMQ (reference sequence). The CDR3 is 13 amino acids.

The rearrangement uses TRBV5-5 and TRBJ1-5; TRBD1 matches at 7 bases. Germline V gene lookup returns CDR1 SGHKS and CDR2 YYEKEE (reference sequence). The junction had 7 bases not matched to a gene; V was cut back by 1 base and J by 0 bases. The CDR3 runs 17 residues. CDR3 nucleotide sequence: TGTGCCAGCAGCTTGAAGACCGGGACAGCTAGCAATCAGCCCCAGCATTTT. Translating gives CASSLKTGTASNQPQHF.

V usage is TRBV27 and J usage is TRBJ2-7; D not certain. This CDR3 region has 18 residues. Germline V lookup: CDR1 MNHEY, CDR2 SMNVEV (reference sequence). V lost 3 bases to trimming and J lost 4 bases, with 25 bases between them. The CDR3 reads CASSFVRAGLAGRYEQYF. In DNA, the CDR3 is TGTGCCAGCAGTTTCGTTCGGGCAGGTTTAGCAGGACGGTACGAGCAGTACTTC.

This chain joins TRBV11-2 and TRBJ1-4; TRBD1 might be the D (6 bases). CDR3 size: 19 residues. Per germline, CDR1 SGHAT and CDR2 FQNNGV. The V and J ends lost 4 bases and 6 bases respectively, with 27 bases between them. For the CDR3, the DNA is TGTGCCAGCAGCTATTACCCCCGGAGGGGGGGTACGGGAGATGAAAAACTGTTTTTT. Translation gives CASSYYPRRGGTGDEKLFF.

The chain joins TRBV9 to TRBJ2-1, with 9 bases lining up with TRBD2. Per germline, CDR1 SGDLS and CDR2 YYNGEE. CDR3 length equals 14 residues. The V segment lost 6 bases and the J segment 3 bases; nucleotides outside the gene matches: 4. For the CDR3, the DNA is TGTGCCAGCAATAGCGGGAGTATCTACAATGAGCAGTTCTTC. Translation gives CASNSGSIYNEQFF.

This chain links TRBV11-2 with TRBJ2-7, with D possibly TRBD2 on 6 matching bases. The CDR3 loop spans 13 amino acids. Germline values: CDR1 SGHAT, CDR2 FQNNGV. The ends were cut back, 5 bases at V and 2 bases at J, with 10 bases in the middle. CDR3 DNA: TGTGCCAGCAGCAAGGGACTGGCCTACGAGCAGTACTTC. Amino acids: CASSKGLAYEQYF.

The chain uses TRBV6-6 and TRBJ2-1; 14 positions match TRBD2. Germline CDR1 reads MNHNY; CDR2 reads SVGAGI (reference sequence). Trimming took 2 bases from V and 8 from J; bases not matched to a gene: 5. This CDR3 contains 16 residues. DNA of the CDR3: TGTGCCAGCAGTTACGGGACTAGCGGGAGCGTCGATGAGCAGTTCTTC. It codes for CASSYGTSGSVDEQFF.

The chain joins TRBV11-2 to TRBJ1-1, with TRBD1 matching over 7 bases. The germline gives CDR1 SGHAT, CDR2 FQNNGV. CDR3 length: 14 residues. V was pared by 4 bases and J by 4 bases, with 6 bases of the junction left unmatched. Here the CDR3 reads CASSSRDSGTEAFF. As DNA, the CDR3 is TGTGCCAGCAGCTCCCGGGACAGTGGCACTGAAGCTTTCTTT. Variable domain in full (rest from reference TRBV11-2 and TRBJ1-1): EAGVAQSPRYKIIEKRQSVAFWCNPISGHATLYWYQQILGQGPKLLIQFQNNGVVDDSQLPKDRFSAERLKGVDSTLKIQPAKLEDSAVYLCASSSRDSGTEAFFGQGTRLTVV.

The chain has TRBV29-1 and TRBJ2-7, with D possibly TRBD2 on 5 matching bases. Germline CDR1 SQVTM, CDR2 ANQGSEA. This CDR3 comprises 15 residues. V was trimmed by 6 bases and J by 2 bases, leaving 20 bases between them. CDR3 amino acids: CSVTGEHLRPYEQYF. The CDR3 nucleotides read TGCAGCGTAACCGGGGAGCACCTCCGGCCCTACGAGCAGTACTTC.

The V call is TRBV7-8, the J call TRBJ2-1; D is unresolved. Trimming shortened V by 5 bases and J by 6 bases, and 8 bases separated the two germline ends. Germline loops: CDR1 SGHVS, CDR2 FQNEAQ. The CDR3 is 12 residues long. The CDR3 sequence: CASSPPGNEQFF. CDR3 in DNA: TGTGCCAGCAGCCCACCGGGCAATGAGCAGTTCTTC.